These 10 T cell receptor beta chains share one sample of origin, sequenced in a study of CD8 T cells in Susac syndrome. The RNA input was about 0.5 to 1 ug, and it was reverse transcribed with random hexamers. In TCRdb, the immunoSEQ multiplex PCR reads were re-called with MiXCR into one record per CDR3 protein. This table has about 200,000 distinct CDR3 sequences, about 94% appearing once. The sample consisted of CD4+ T cells from PBMCs. Receptor source: a human donor with multiple sclerosis.

This rearrangement joins TRBV15 to TRBJ2-2, with D unresolved. The V gene lost 0 bases and the J gene lost 6 bases, with 14 bases spanning the gap. Germline CDR1 reads LNHNV; CDR2 reads YYDKDF (reference sequence). This CDR3 has 16 amino acids. CDR3 sequence (DNA): TGTGCCACCAGCAGAGATATCCGGTTTGGCGCCGGGGAGCTGTTTTTT. Its translation is CATSRDIRFGAGELFF.

The table lists this clonotype with a few counts. The V call is TRBV29-1, the J call TRBJ2-7, with unresolved D. This CDR3 is built from 13 residues. Trimming cost V 4 bases and J 5 bases, with 15 bases left between them. Germline loops: CDR1 SQVTM, CDR2 ANQGSEA. Here the CDR3 DNA reads TGCAGCGTTGGGTGGTTGGGAAGGGACGAGCAGTACTTC. The encoded protein is CSVGWLGRDEQYF.

V is TRBV29-1 and J is TRBJ2-3; 14 bases are a match to TRBD2. The CDR3 totals 16 residues. V gave up 5 bases and J gave up 3 bases; unmatched junction bases: 7. The germline CDR1 and CDR2 sequences are SQVTM and ANQGSEA. The CDR3 region has the DNA TGCAGCGTTTCCCGGACTAGCGGGGGGACTACAGATACGCAGTATTTT. It codes for CSVSRTSGGTTDTQYF.

This sequence joins TRBV30 and TRBJ2-7; D perhaps matches TRBD1 (6 bases). This CDR3 has 14 amino acids. Germline-derived CDR1 and CDR2 are GTSNPN and SVGIG (reference sequence). Deletions cut 4 bases from V and 2 bases from J, with 15 bases between. The CDR3 bases are TGTGCCTGGATCCCCAGGGACAAAGCCTACGAGCAGTACTTC. Protein product: CAWIPRDKAYEQYF.

The genes are TRBV14 and TRBJ2-7, with 7 bases matching TRBD1. The germline gives CDR1 SGHDN, CDR2 FVKESK. The CDR3 contains 15 residues. V was clipped by 1 base and J by 3 bases; unmatched bases: 6. In DNA, the CDR3 is TGTGCCAGCAGCCAAGCCCGGGACAGACACTACGAGCAGTACTTC. Residues: CASSQARDRHYEQYF. The full variable domain, rest sourced from reference TRBV14 and TRBJ2-7, is EAGVTQFPSHSVIEKGQTVTLRCDPISGHDNLYWYRRVMGKEIKFLLHFVKESKQDESGMPNNRFLAERTGGTYSTLKVQPAELEDSGVYFCASSQARDRHYEQYFGPGTRLTVT.

The rearrangement links TRBV3-1 to TRBJ2-7, with 7 bases aligning to TRBD1. Germline CDR1 is LGHDT and CDR2 is YNNKEL (reference sequence). CDR3 length: 14 residues. V shed 1 base and J 3 bases; nucleotides not matched to a gene: 3. The CDR3 DNA follows: TGTGCCAGCAGCCAAGCTGGGACAGTCTACGAGCAGTACTTC. Encoded protein: CASSQAGTVYEQYF.

The CDR3 DNA reads as TGTGCCAGCAGCTTTGTCAAGGGAACTAACTTGGGAGGCTACACCTTC. It translates to CASSFVKGTNLGGYTF. V usage is TRBV5-4 and J usage is TRBJ1-2; D is unresolved. Germline CDR1 SGHNT, CDR2 YYREEE (reference sequence). The CDR3 is made up of 16 amino acids. Trimming took off 2 bases at V and 8 bases at J, with 22 bases between the two ends.

This clonotype was observed a single time. The chain couples TRBV12-3 or TRBV12-4 to TRBJ2-5; weak D call: TRBD2 (5 bases). The ends were cut back, 4 bases at V and 5 bases at J, with 17 bases in the middle. The CDR3 spans 15 residues. The CDR3 loop is CASSYKRTVGETQYF. The CDR3 coding sequence is TGTGCCAGCAGTTATAAGCGGACCGTCGGGGAGACCCAGTACTTC.

The chain employs TRBV11-2 and TRBJ2-1; 9 nucleotides agree with TRBD2. The CDR3 is 16 residues long. Per germline, CDR1 SGHAT and CDR2 FQNNGV. V trimming: 1 base; J trimming: 8 bases; junction bases outside the gene matches: 9. Here the CDR3 DNA reads TGTGCCAGCAGCTTAGTTCTAAGCGGGGGGTCCCATGAGCAGTTCTTC. Its protein product is CASSLVLSGGSHEQFF.

This sequence joins TRBV27 and TRBJ1-6; TRBD1 might be the D (6 bases). V dropped 3 bases and J dropped 6 bases, with 12 bases sitting between them. CDR3 length: 15 residues. Germline CDR1 is MNHEY and CDR2 is SMNVEV (reference sequence). The DNA for the CDR3 is TGTGCCAGCAGTTTGGTACAGGGAGGTAATTCACCCCTCCACTTT. The encoded protein is CASSLVQGGNSPLHF.